What follows describes a single T cell receptor beta chain. All patients picked for sequencing had shown, by flow cytometry, an expansion of CD8+CD57+ cells. Genomic DNA, serving as template, underwent TCR beta VDJ and CDR3 profiling. A single record per CDR3 protein comes from TCRdb applying MiXCR to the reads. The sample carries about 41,000 distinct CDR3 sequences, approximately 63% recorded once. This entry belongs to a study of CD8+CD57+ T cells in acquired aplastic anemia. V was pared by 2 bases and J by 0 bases, with 12 bases between. The CDR3 has 16 residues. Germline CDR1 SGDLS, CDR2 YYNGEE. This TCR was recovered from a human donor with aplastic anemia. The genes are TRBV9 and TRBJ2-1; D gene ambiguous. The sequencing input was sorted CD4+, CD8+, or CD8+CD57+ T cells (not recorded which) from PBMCs. CDR3 sequence: CASSVEWAGSYNEQFF. The DNA for the CDR3 is TGTGCCAGCAGCGTGGAATGGGCCGGCTCCTACAATGAGCAGTTCTTC.